This T cell receptor beta chain appears in the sequencing data of a study of T cells in Graves' hyperthyroidism and ophthalmopathy (dated by TCRdb to the late 2010s). Context from the whole study: Peripheral blood was sampled at the time of initial diagnosis, prior to any treatment. To identify TCR V-J signatures that set the groups apart, the researchers used a discovery cohort of about a hundred patients, made up of 43 with Graves' ophthalmopathy and around 58 with stable Graves' hyperthyroidism. An independent validation cohort of some 18 hyperthyroidism patients and 17 patients who later progressed to ophthalmopathy tested prospective prediction of ophthalmopathy. The 75 to 100 discovery patients were randomly split 7:3 into training and test sets. In addition, the study compared T-cell repertoires in thyroid tissue and in blood from roughly 6 Graves' hyperthyroidism patients. Once sampling was done, hyperthyroidism patients were given methimazole at a starting dose of 30 mg daily, whereas ophthalmopathy patients were given high-dose intravenous methylprednisolone. According to the paper, TCR Vbeta CDR3 sequencing was carried out on 135 peripheral blood samples, which came from some 41 ophthalmopathy, 75 or so hyperthyroidism and about 17 progressor patients. Overall results and qualifications from the work: Ophthalmopathy was separated from stable hyperthyroidism by a 13 V-J signature model, with about 86% sensitivity and approximately 81% specificity obtained in cross-validation and 80%/75% obtained in testing. Sample size was not statistically predetermined, and blinding of investigators to group allocation was not performed. Most expanded thyroid clonotypes (frequency above 0.001) were also detected in blood, a finding suggesting that blood repertoires may reflect thyroid immune responses. In validation, the model predicted progression to ophthalmopathy a median of approximately 6.3 months before onset, with over 60% sensitivity and 72.22% specificity.

Moderately to severely active disease, a Clinical Activity Score of at least 3, a NOSPECS grade of at least 4, and a duration under 3 months were present in ophthalmopathy patients. Exclusion was applied to patients with uncontrolled infections, other autoimmune diseases, pregnancy or lactation. Diagnoses relied on clinical symptoms, serum thyroxine and TRAb, thyroid ultrasound and orbital computed tomography. PBMCs were separated from roughly 10 ml of fresh peripheral blood using Ficoll-Paque density gradient centrifugation. Trizol reagent was used to extract total RNA, and RNA quality was then checked on an Agilent 2100 Bioanalyzer. Points on this clonotype: The antigen it recognizes is unknown. No qualities accompany the bases; no much larger clone lies one base away.

The CDR3 numbers 13 residues from cysteine through phenylalanine. The CDR3 DNA has 39 bases and is translated from base 1. Reading the germline V gene (reference sequence) gives CDR1 SGHKS and CDR2 YYEKEE. V ends up 7 bases short and J 6 bases short, with an unmatched junction base count of 0. The TCR beta CDR3 regions were amplified from RNA transcripts. For the first round of RT-PCR on the TCR CDR3, the HTBI primer set was used together with the Qiagen OneStep RT-PCR kit. The libraries were constructed in a second round of multiplex PCR and then size-selected and purified. Sequencing of the libraries was done on an Illumina HiSeq2000 using paired-end 100 bp reads. In the original analysis: SOAPnuke was used to process the raw data, throwing out any read that contained adapters or uncalled bases, had a mean Phred below 15, or lacked an exact constant-primer or identifier match. COPE v1.2.5 was used to merge high-quality paired reads, and clonotypes were defined as unique nucleotide sequences. MiTCR v1.1 was used to align clonotypes to the IMGT TRBV, TRBD and TRBJ reference segments. The analysis was restricted to V-J combinations with a frequency above 0.0001, which together covered 98% to 99.2% of the repertoires. A TCS score was defined as the ratio of F50 (clonal expansion) to E x V (chaos), with BLOSUM62-based TCRdist applied between CDR3 peptides within each V-J. Welch's t-statistics and random forest reduced around 520 V-J features to 13, which were used in a naive Bayes classifier (R e1071). Using fastp at Q25 and MiXCR, TCRdb reprocessed the public reads and kept productive beta chains. Identical CDR3 protein sequences are pooled into one entry, listed with their most common genes and DNA. The V and J calls were not made by the authors but by TCRdb's processing. This sample is represented by 500,000 to 750,000 distinct CDR3 sequences; around 14% of them were singletons. Of the sample, roughly 7% is held by the ten largest clones.

The origin of this receptor is a young woman with Graves' ophthalmopathy. Sequences were obtained from blood. The V gene is TRBV5-5 and the J gene is TRBJ1-6; 11 bases in the middle match TRBD1. The bases are TGTGCCAGCGGGACAGGGGGTAATTCACCCCTCCACTTT. It translates to CASGTGGNSPLHF.